Presented here are 18 T cell receptor beta chains from one specimen sequenced in a study of read filtering for tumor transcriptome and immune sequencing (dated by TCRdb to 2018 to 2020). TCRdb names Illumina HiSeq 4000 as the instrument used. TCR libraries were built from approximately 400 ng RNA with the Immunoverse kit, using molecular barcoded adaptors covering alpha/delta and beta/gamma chains. The public reads were run again by TCRdb, first through fastp at Q25 and then through MiXCR, and only productive beta chains were kept. Each CDR3 protein appears once, grouped with its most common genes and DNA. This sample has about 86,000 distinct CDR3 sequences in its table, and about 12% of those were observed once. The top ten hold 15% of the sample. Sequencing used a population of CD138-negative cells sorted from bone marrow. The sample's cell subset or site label, in plain terms: bone marrow mononuclear cells depleted of CD138+ plasma/myeloma cells by negative magnetic selection. The receptors shown here come from a donor at least 40 years old with multiple myeloma.

This clonotype was seen many times. This chain joins TRBV19 and TRBJ2-1, with TRBD2 as a possible D gene (5 bases). The CDR3 extends over 15 amino acids. V was trimmed by 3 bases and J by 0 bases, leaving 9 bases between them. Germline V gives CDR1 LNHDA, CDR2 SQIVND (reference sequence). CDR3 protein: CASSIGSSSYNEQFF. In DNA, the CDR3 is TGTGCCAGTAGTATTGGGAGTTCCTCCTACAATGAGCAGTTCTTC.

There are many counts of this clonotype. This rearrangement joins TRBV20-1 to TRBJ1-1; D is ambiguous. Trimming took off 2 bases at V and 7 bases at J, with 14 bases between the two ends. The length of the CDR3 is 13 residues. Germline V CDR1 and CDR2: DFQATT, SNEGSKA (reference sequence). The CDR3 coding sequence is TGCAGTGCTAGAAGCCCCGGTGTCCTTGAAGCTTTCTTT. Translated: CSARSPGVLEAFF.

This clonotype was seen many times. The gene calls are TRBV20-1 and TRBJ2-3, with D uncertain. V shed 4 bases and J shed 5 bases, with 13 bases lying between them. CDR1 and CDR2 (germline): DFQATT, SNEGSKA (reference sequence). CDR3 length: 13 residues. The CDR3 loop is CSATPRVGDTQYF. The CDR3 nucleotides are TGCAGTGCTACACCCCGAGTCGGAGATACGCAGTATTTT.

This clonotype was counted between two and nine times. V usage is TRBV24-1 and J usage is TRBJ2-1; D gene uncertain. The CDR3 spans 12 residues. The germline gives CDR1 KGHDR, CDR2 SFDVKD. The ends were cut back, 4 bases at V and 10 bases at J, with 10 bases in the middle. CDR3 in DNA: TGTGCCACCAGTGACCACCGTATGGAGCAGTTCTTC. It yields the protein CATSDHRMEQFF.

This clonotype was seen many times. This chain uses TRBV2 with TRBJ1-2; D gene uncertain. V shed 6 bases and J shed 2 bases, with 7 bases lying between them. The germline V gene has CDR1 SNHLY and CDR2 FYNNEI. The CDR3 has 12 amino acids. The CDR3 DNA is TGTGCCAGCAGGGGTTGGAACTATGGCTACACCTTC. It is translated as CASRGWNYGYTF.

This clonotype was seen many times. V usage is TRBV19 and J usage is TRBJ2-7; TRBD2 matches 14 bases. This CDR3 region has 15 residues. V lost 5 bases to trimming and J lost 3 bases; unmatched junction nucleotides: 3. CDR1 and CDR2 from the germline V gene are LNHDA and SQIVND (reference sequence). Written as DNA, the CDR3 is TGTGCCAGTAGTGTGGGACTAGCGGGAGTCTACGAGCAGTACTTC. This sequence encodes CASSVGLAGVYEQYF. Complete variable domain (other parts from reference TRBV19 and TRBJ2-7): DGGITQSPKYLFRKEGQNVTLSCEQNLNHDAMYWYRQDPGQGLRLIYYSQIVNDFQKGDIAEGYSVSREKKESFPLTVTSAQKNPTAFYLCASSVGLAGVYEQYFGPGTRLTVT.

This clonotype was seen many times. This sequence joins TRBV12-3 or TRBV12-4 and TRBJ2-1; TRBD2 aligns across 9 bases. CDR3 size: 16 residues. V lost 5 bases, J lost 9 bases, and 14 bases stayed unmatched. The CDR3 spells CASSPRGSGSYGEQFF. The CDR3 nucleotides read TGTGCCAGCAGTCCCCGTGGTAGCGGGAGTTACGGTGAGCAGTTCTTC.

As for this clonotype: This sequence may be a read error, since a much larger clone differs from it by one base. The rearrangement links TRBV5-1 to TRBJ1-6, with 10 bases aligning to TRBD1. The DNA end is more similar to TRBJ1-1, so the J call may be wrong. Germline V gene lookup returns CDR1 SGHRS and CDR2 YFSETQ. CDR3 length equals 14 residues. The DNA for the CDR3 is TGCGCCAGCGGCTCGGGACAGGGGTACACTGAAGCTTTCTTT. It yields the protein CASGSGQGYTEAFF.

This clonotype was seen more than once but under ten times. V is TRBV29-1 and J is TRBJ2-7; D might be TRBD2 (6 bases). Per germline, CDR1 SQVTM and CDR2 ANQGSEA. CDR3 length: 14 residues. V was shortened by 4 bases and J by 5 bases, with 18 bases between the two germline ends. CDR3 coding DNA: TGCAGCGTTGGTCGTGGAGGGGAAGGGAACGAGCAGTACTTC. It encodes CSVGRGGEGNEQYF.

In this sample, this clonotype turned up once. The gene calls are TRBV11-2 and TRBJ2-7; 16 bases agree with TRBD2. The CDR3 is 17 amino acids. Germline V gene sequence: CDR1 SGHAT, CDR2 FQNNGV. The V and J ends lost 5 bases and 2 bases, in that order; junction bases with no gene match: 6. DNA of the CDR3: TGTGCCAGCAGCCCCCGGGGACTAGCGGGAGGGCCCTACGAGCAGTACTTC. Translation: CASSPRGLAGGPYEQYF.

This clonotype has ten or more counts. The chain combines TRBV10-3 with TRBJ2-7; a possible D gene is TRBD1 (5 bases). The CDR3 contains 14 residues. The V and J ends lost 1 base and 5 bases respectively, with 12 bases between them. Germline V gene data show CDR1 as ENHRY and CDR2 as SYGVKD. The CDR3 DNA sequence: TGTGCCATCAGTGAGTGGTCCCCGGACAACGAGCAGTACTTC. Amino acids: CAISEWSPDNEQYF.

Of note for this clonotype: A much larger clone lies one base from this, so it may be a read error. V and J are TRBV5-1 and TRBJ1-1, with 7 nucleotides matching TRBD1. Trimming at V came to 9 bases and at J to 0 bases, leaving 8 bases not matched to a gene. The CDR3 has 14 residues. The germline gives CDR1 SGHRS, CDR2 YFSETQ. CDR3 loop: CANRGDSMNTEAFF. DNA for the CDR3: TGCGCCAACCGAGGGGACAGCATGAACACTGAAGCTTTCTTT. The whole variable domain, remainder taken from reference TRBV5-1 and TRBJ1-1, is KAGVTQTPRYLIKTRGQQVTLSCSPISGHRSVSWYQQTPGQGLQFLFEYFSETQRNKGNFPGRFSGRQFSNSRSEMNVSTLELGDSALYLCANRGDSMNTEAFFGQGTRLTVV.

This clonotype was detected ten times or more. The chain has TRBV20-1 and TRBJ1-3; tentative D call: TRBD1 (6 bases). Germline lookup yields CDR1 DFQATT and CDR2 SNEGSKA (reference sequence). CDR3 length: 13 amino acids. The V end lost 6 bases, the J end lost 7 bases, and 16 bases lay between the germline ends. CDR3 amino acids: CSAPTGARNTIYF. CDR3 sequence (DNA): TGCAGTGCCCCGACAGGAGCCCGGAACACCATATATTTT.

CDR3 in amino acids: CSAKGLAASTDTQYF. In nucleotides, the CDR3 is TGCAGTGCTAAGGGACTAGCGGCTAGCACAGATACGCAGTATTTT. The rearrangement joins TRBV20-1 to TRBJ2-3, with 11 bases matching TRBD2. This CDR3 comprises 15 residues. Trimming cost V 4 bases and J 0 bases; bases outside gene matches: 3. Germline V gene lookup returns CDR1 DFQATT and CDR2 SNEGSKA (reference sequence).

As for this clonotype: At one of its ends the junction is not consistent with the germline gene, which may arise from a read error. The chain joins TRBV2 to TRBJ2-5; no reliable D call. CDR3 size: 12 residues. Germline CDR1 SNHLY, CDR2 FYNNEI. The CDR3 loop is CSSTRDQETQYF. CDR3 sequence (DNA): TGTTCCAGCACGCGTGACCAAGAGACCCAGTACTTC. Full variable domain (remainder filled in from reference TRBV2 and TRBJ2-5): EPEVTQTPSHQVTQMGQEVILRCVPISNHLYFYWYRQILGQKVEFLVSFYNNEISEKSEIFDDQFSVERPDGSNFTLKIRSTKLEDSAMYFCSSTRDQETQYFGPGTRLLVL.

On this clonotype itself: The germline gene is not matched at one end of the junction; a read error may be the cause. This rearrangement joins TRBV28 to TRBJ2-1; D may be TRBD2 (5 bases). Germline assignment: CDR1 MDHEN and CDR2 SYDVKM. The CDR3 sequence is 15 residues long. CDR3 sequence (DNA): TGTGCCAGCAGTCCCCTGTTTAGGGCCGGGGTATTGCAGCTCTTC. Translating gives CASSPLFRAGVLQLF.

The chain combines TRBV28 with TRBJ1-1, with 9 bases identical to TRBD1. Germline V gene sequence: CDR1 MDHEN, CDR2 SYDVKM. Trimming removed 5 bases from V and 5 bases from J; junction bases left unmatched: 3. This CDR3 comprises 13 residues. CDR3 loop: CASSPTGGTEAFF. In DNA, the CDR3 is TGTGCCAGCAGTCCGACAGGGGGGACTGAAGCTTTCTTT.

Note on this clonotype: One end of the junction is discordant with germline, which a read error may explain. The chain couples TRBV27 to TRBJ2-5; 11 bases line up with TRBD2. CDR3 size: 15 residues. From germline, CDR1 is MNHEY and CDR2 SMNVEV (reference sequence). CDR3 amino acids: CASSLYSGREEAQYF. In DNA form, the CDR3 reads TGTGCCAGCAGTCTTTATAGCGGGAGGGAAGAGGCCCAGTACTTC.